This T cell receptor (beta chain) was captured by sequencing in a study of neurological immune-mediated disorders (dated by TCRdb to the late 2010s). Describing the broader study: Peripheral blood TCR-beta repertoires from HTLV-I-associated myelopathy (HAM/TSP) patients, multiple sclerosis patients and healthy controls were compared by UMI-based sequencing. The roughly 110 TCR-beta libraries included longitudinal samples, technical triplicates and paired sorted CD4+ and CD8+ T-cell subsets alongside PBMC samples. The cohort comprised 68 subjects: 15 or so HAM/TSP patients, some 35 multiple sclerosis patients and 20 healthy controls. Broader findings and caveats from the paper: No identical CDR3 amino acid sequences were shared among expanded clones across subjects, suggesting private TCR-beta repertoires in all groups. TCR clonal expansion was highest in HAM/TSP patients and lowest in MS patients, with MS patients falling below even healthy controls.

This clonotype has at least ten counts. The clone's antigen remains unknown. The sample holds no much larger clone one base away, and base qualities are not on file. The healthy controls were volunteers from a blood bank in Maryland, USA. Libraries from unsorted PBMCs were made from 2 million PBMCs kept in RNAlater at -80 degrees C until RNA extraction. Peripheral blood was subjected to Ficoll-Hypaque density gradient centrifugation to isolate PBMCs, which were then cryopreserved in liquid nitrogen. CDR1 and CDR2 are drawn from the germline V gene: SGHRS, YFSETQ. Its CDR3 holds 15 amino acids, cysteine through phenylalanine. Of the read, only the CDR3 DNA is kept; its 45 bases are in frame from base 1. V lost 5 bases and J lost 1 base, and the count of bases not matched to a germline gene is 4. cDNA was synthesized by template-switch 5'RACE using a primer with a 10-nucleotide random unique molecular identifier that tagged each TCR transcript. Each sequencing run produced over 160 million TCR-beta sequences covering 15-18 subjects. The RNeasy kit was used to extract total RNA. TCR-beta VDJ regions were amplified with primers for the TCR constant region and the 5'RACE anchor, using the KAPA Real-time Library Amplification kit. A first PCR added sample indexes and Illumina adaptors, after which a second PCR increased the library yield. After Ampure bead purification, the roughly 650 bp TCR product was size-selected on a 2% E-gel SizeSelection system. Before pooling, library quality was assessed on a Bioanalyzer, concentration was determined with Qubit, and library quantification was performed with the Kapa Library Quantification kit. Paired-end 2 x 150 bp sequencing of the libraries was performed on an Illumina HiSeq 2500. To increase sequence diversity, roughly 24-30% phiX was spiked into each library pool. The authors' pipeline ran thus. The UMI-based MiGEC pipeline processed quality-filtered reads and removed over 75% of raw TCR sequences during error correction. VDJ genes were aligned to IMGT germline references, and clonotypes were defined by unique CDR3 amino acid sequence plus V-J genes. Clonal expansion, Shannon diversity and CDR3 relatedness were evaluated with VDJtools (CalcPairwiseDistances, ClusterSamples), while phylogenetic trees were built in CLCbio workbench. A clone was classed as expanded if it had 8 or more unique UMIs, a cutoff based on coefficient-of-variation modelling across technical triplicates. TCRdb reprocessed the public reads (quality trimming at Q25 with fastp, clone calling with MiXCR) and kept in-frame beta chains. For every CDR3 protein sequence, its rows merge into one entry that carries the most common genes and DNA. TCRdb, not the authors, supplied the V and J calls. The sample table lists around 16,000 distinct CDR3 sequences, roughly 22% of them with a count of one. The ten biggest clones cover roughly 24% of the sample.

The chain couples TRBV5-1 to TRBJ2-7; 12 nucleotides in the junction match TRBD2. The specimen was PBMCs. The TCR sequence derives from a man in his fifties in good health. Here the CDR3 is given as CASSPTSGRSYEQYF. The nucleotide sequence reads TGCGCCAGCAGTCCCACTAGCGGGAGGTCCTACGAGCAGTACTTC.